This T cell receptor beta chain was documented in a study of T cell clonotyping in hematopoietic cell transplantation. The time point denotes: recipient sample about 28 days before transplant, after cytoreduction. Some clones are missing from TCRdb's copy, which holds only in-frame ones; the method was immunoSEQ multiplex PCR. The table has under 25,000 clones, 60% to 80% seen once. The TCR sequence derives from a man aged 55 to 70 with acute myeloid leukemia. Some clones in this sample may be carry-over from other donors' samples. Sequenced here: peripheral blood mononuclear cells, sampled before stem cell transplant.

The chain's CDR3 is CASSEHGESPLHF. The CDR3 DNA reads TGTGCCAGCAGTGAACATGGGGAATCACCCCTCCACTTT. The chain links TRBV6-1 to TRBJ1-6; D ambiguous. Trimming removed 2 bases at V and 10 bases at J, with 9 bases between. Germline V CDR1 and CDR2: MNHNS, SASEGT. This CDR3 comprises 13 residues.